This is a list of T cell receptor beta chains from one sample in a study of blood T cell repertoires in COVID-19. Using immunoSEQ multiplex PCR, the repertoire was profiled, and TCRdb retains in-frame clones only, with some absent. The sample lists roughly 430,000 clones, nearly 90% occurring once. The sequencing input was PBMCs or T cells enriched from blood (not recorded which). Source of these receptors: a woman between 40 and 50 years old with acute COVID-19. The CDR3 runs from the conserved cysteine through the conserved F or W. The D gene is left open where the match is weak. Some rows have no size entry. The others give once, few or many, or a class for an expanded clone.

v_call,d_call,clone_size,j_call,cdr3_aa,cdr3_nt
TRBV5-1,NA,NA,TRBJ1-2,CASSLDPRDGYTF,TGCGCCAGCAGCTTGGATCCGAGGGATGGCTACACCTTC
TRBV18,TRBD1,once,TRBJ1-1,CASSPQGASFTEAFF,TGTGCCAGCTCACCACAGGGGGCGAGTTTCACTGAAGCTTTCTTT
TRBV5-6,NA,NA,TRBJ1-6,CASSLRVRNSPLHF,TGTGCCAGCAGCTTGAGAGTCAGGAATTCACCCCTCCACTTT
TRBV11-2,TRBD1,NA,TRBJ1-1,CASSLDRDAEAFF,TGTGCCAGCAGCCTCGACAGGGACGCTGAAGCTTTCTTT
TRBV9,TRBD1,NA,TRBJ1-3,CASSASGTGGNTIYF,TGTGCCAGCAGCGCGTCCGGGACAGGGGGAAACACCATATATTTT
TRBV2,TRBD1,NA,TRBJ1-2,CASSETGNYGYTF,TGTGCCAGCAGTGAGACAGGGAACTATGGCTACACCTTC
TRBV5-1,TRBD1,NA,TRBJ1-3,CASSLGDRGGNTIYF,TGCGCCAGCAGCTTGGGTGACAGGGGTGGAAACACCATATATTTT
TRBV19,TRBD1,NA,TRBJ1-5,CASRDRTNQPQHF,TGTGCCAGTAGGGACAGGACAAATCAGCCCCAGCATTTT
TRBV5-6,TRBD1,NA,TRBJ2-5,CASSSGTGGTRTQYF,TGTGCCAGCAGTTCCGGGACAGGGGGCACCAGGACCCAGTACTTC
TRBV2,NA,NA,TRBJ1-1,CASSDDRNTEAFF,TGTGCCAGCAGTGATGACAGAAACACTGAAGCTTTCTTT
TRBV12-3/TRBV12-4,TRBD2,NA,TRBJ2-7,CASRRGLVVEQYF,TGTGCCAGCAGGCGCGGACTAGTGGTGGAGCAGTACTTC
TRBV27,TRBD1,NA,TRBJ1-4,CASSLSPDRVGEKLFF,TGTGCCAGCAGTTTATCCCCGGACAGGGTGGGGGAAAAACTGTTTTTT
TRBV30,NA,NA,TRBJ2-4,CAWLAGTGGSKNIQYF,TGTGCCTGGCTTGCCGGGACTGGGGGATCCAAAAACATTCAGTACTTC
TRBV10-3,NA,NA,TRBJ1-6,CAIRTEGGDSPLHF,TGTGCCATCAGAACCGAGGGGGGGGATTCACCCCTCCACTTT
TRBV24-1,NA,NA,TRBJ1-1,CATRGAGNTEAFF,TGTGCCACCCGTGGGGCGGGGAACACTGAAGCTTTCTTT
TRBV12-5,TRBD1,NA,TRBJ1-1,CASVARGLGTEAFF,TGTGCTAGTGTAGCGAGGGGGCTCGGCACTGAAGCTTTCTTT
TRBV2,NA,NA,TRBJ1-2,CASSAIQTATNYGYTF,TGTGCCAGCAGTGCGATTCAGACAGCCACTAACTATGGCTACACCTTC
TRBV7-6,TRBD2,NA,TRBJ2-5,CASSFGLAGNQETQYF,TGTGCCAGCAGCTTCGGACTAGCGGGGAACCAAGAGACCCAGTACTTC
TRBV3-1/TRBV3-2,NA,NA,TRBJ2-5,CASSQVSPQGEKTQYF,TGTGCCAGCAGCCAAGTCTCTCCACAGGGTGAGAAGACCCAGTACTTC
TRBV5-1,TRBD1,NA,TRBJ1-2,CASRRQGPLNYGYTF,TGCGCCAGCAGACGACAGGGGCCCCTTAACTATGGCTACACCTTC
TRBV5-1,TRBD1,NA,TRBJ1-1,CASSLGRDRGLVNTEAFF,TGCGCCAGCAGCTTGGGCCGAGACAGGGGGCTGGTGAACACTGAAGCTTTCTTT
TRBV12-3/TRBV12-4,NA,NA,TRBJ1-3,CASSFPPGLVYF,TGTGCCAGCAGTTTCCCTCCGGGACTTGTATATTTT